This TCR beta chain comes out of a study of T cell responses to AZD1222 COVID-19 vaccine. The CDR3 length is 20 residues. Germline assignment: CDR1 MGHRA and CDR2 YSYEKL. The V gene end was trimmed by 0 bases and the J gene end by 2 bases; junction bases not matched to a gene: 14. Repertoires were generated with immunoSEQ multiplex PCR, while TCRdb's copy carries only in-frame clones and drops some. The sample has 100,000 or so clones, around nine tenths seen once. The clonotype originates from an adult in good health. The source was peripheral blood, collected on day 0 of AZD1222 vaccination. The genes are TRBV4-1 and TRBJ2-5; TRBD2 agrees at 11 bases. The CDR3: CASSQDSPGTSGGRQETQYF. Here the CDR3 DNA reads TGCGCCAGCAGCCAAGATTCGCCCGGCACTAGCGGGGGTAGACAAGAGACCCAGTACTTC.